One and the same sample provided the 20 T cell receptor beta chains below, sequenced in a study of PD-1 blockade in classical Hodgkin lymphoma. Every single patient, without exception, relapsed after autologous stem cell transplantation, and brentuximab vedotin exposure varied. The data were produced by immunoSEQ multiplex PCR, yet TCRdb's version contains in-frame clones alone and is incomplete. Counted here are 66,000 or so clones, 65% to 75% occurring once; the ten biggest clones make up approximately 9%. Sample: peripheral blood mononuclear cells (PBMCs), taken before the second cycle of nivolumab. The receptors here all came from a human donor with classical Hodgkin lymphoma.

J is TRBJ2-3 and V is TRBV19; D unclear. The CDR3 has 17 residues. Germline values: CDR1 LNHDA, CDR2 SQIVND (reference sequence). The V end was cut by 1 base, the J end by 2 bases, with 16 bases between. The CDR3 spells CASSIVARAPPTDTQYF. CDR3 sequence (DNA): TGTGCCAGTAGTATAGTAGCCAGAGCGCCCCCCACAGATACGCAGTATTTT.

This chain links TRBV10-3 with TRBJ2-1; 9 nucleotides line up with TRBD2. J lost 4 bases, V lost 10 bases, and 11 bases had no gene match. Germline-derived CDR1 and CDR2 are ENHRY and SYGVKD. This CDR3 is 15 amino acids long. CDR3 DNA sequence: TGTGCCACCAAAGGGCGGGAGGGCCCGTACAATGAGCAGTTCTTC. It is translated as CATKGREGPYNEQFF.

The rearrangement joins TRBV6-6 to TRBJ1-2; weak D call: TRBD1 (5 bases). CDR3 size: 11 residues. The germline gives CDR1 MNHNY, CDR2 SVGAGI (reference sequence). V was clipped by 6 bases and J by 8 bases, with 10 bases between them. CDR3 in DNA: TGTGCCAGCAGCGGAGGGGTAGGCTACACCTTC. Residues: CASSGGVGYTF.

CDR3: CASSLVPHANEKLFF. For the CDR3, the DNA is TGCGCCAGCAGCTTAGTCCCGCATGCTAATGAAAAACTGTTTTTT. The chain joins TRBV5-1 to TRBJ1-4; no firm D call. The germline gives CDR1 SGHRS, CDR2 YFSETQ. The CDR3 covers 15 residues. V lost 2 bases and J 3 bases, leaving 11 bases between the germline ends.

V and J are TRBV5-1 and TRBJ2-1; possibly TRBD2 for D (6 bases). The V gene's germline CDR1 is SGHRS and CDR2 YFSETQ. The CDR3 totals 15 residues. Deletions cut 2 bases from V and 5 bases from J, with 14 bases between. The CDR3 protein is CASSLPRDRNNEQFF. CDR3 nucleotide sequence: TGCGCCAGCAGCTTACCGCGGGACCGGAACAATGAGCAGTTCTTC.

The chain joins TRBV6-5 to TRBJ2-5; no firm D call. This CDR3 spans 15 amino acids. V lost 0 bases and J lost 3, with 11 bases in between. CDR1 and CDR2 from the germline V gene are MNHEY and SVGAGI. CDR3 DNA: TGTGCCAGCAGTTACTCGAATGGCAGAAAAGAGACCCAGTACTTC. Its protein is CASSYSNGRKETQYF.

The table lists this clone with a few counts. The CDR3 loop reads CASSPRQGLWETQYF. CDR3 DNA sequence: TGTGCCAGCAGTCCCAGACAGGGCCTCTGGGAGACCCAGTACTTC. V and J are TRBV27 and TRBJ2-5; 7 bases are a match to TRBD1. Germline V gene lookup returns CDR1 MNHEY and CDR2 SMNVEV (reference sequence). V shed 5 bases and J 5 bases; nucleotides not matched to a gene: 11. The CDR3 loop spans 15 amino acids.

This rearrangement joins TRBV2 to TRBJ2-1; 7 nucleotides align to TRBD2. Looked up from germline, CDR1 is SNHLY and CDR2 is FYNNEI. J lost 5 bases, V lost 2 bases, and 12 bases had no gene match. The CDR3 is 17 amino acids. The CDR3 loop is CASSERDGGSLDNEQFF. The DNA for the CDR3 is TGTGCCAGCAGTGAACGAGACGGGGGGAGCCTTGACAATGAGCAGTTCTTC.

The V call is TRBV5-6, the J call TRBJ2-7, with D perhaps assigned TRBD1 or TRBD2 (6 bases each). V was shortened by 7 bases and J by 2 bases, with 19 bases between the two germline ends. This CDR3 is built from 15 residues. Germline CDR1 is SGHDT and CDR2 is YYEEEE. DNA of the CDR3: TGTGCCAGCCTCCCTTGGGGGGCAGGTACCTACGAGCAGTACTTC. Amino acid sequence: CASLPWGAGTYEQYF.

The chain couples TRBV28 to TRBJ2-7, with 7 bases matching TRBD1. Germline V gives CDR1 MDHEN, CDR2 SYDVKM. The CDR3 runs to 16 residues. The J segment lost 0 bases and the V segment lost 5 bases, leaving 10 bases of the junction unmatched. The CDR3 here is CASSPSRRDSSYEQYF. The CDR3 DNA reads TGTGCCAGCAGTCCAAGCCGCCGGGACAGCTCCTACGAGCAGTACTTC.

The chain employs TRBV29-1 and TRBJ1-2, with D hard to call. Germline lookup yields CDR1 SQVTM and CDR2 ANQGSEA. The CDR3 contains 14 residues. With 1 base removed from V and 3 bases from J, the gap between germline ends came to 12 bases. The CDR3 spells CSVEGQTTDYGYTF. The CDR3 region has the DNA TGCAGCGTTGAAGGTCAGACGACTGACTATGGCTACACCTTC.

The chain recombines TRBV29-1 with TRBJ1-2; D not resolved. V was trimmed by 6 bases and J by 0 bases, leaving 14 bases between them. CDR1 is SQVTM and CDR2 is ANQGSEA in the germline V gene. CDR3 length: 14 amino acids. The CDR3 bases are TGCAGCGTGGAGGCAATCCCTTCTAACTATGGCTACACCTTC. It is translated as CSVEAIPSNYGYTF.

This clone was seen a handful of times. The gene calls are TRBV29-1 and TRBJ2-3; D possibly corresponds to TRBD2 (6 bases). This CDR3 is built from 17 residues. Germline V gene sequence: CDR1 SQVTM, CDR2 ANQGSEA. V lost 3 bases and J 2 bases, leaving 21 bases between the germline ends. CDR3: CSVEGGRSGNPTDTQYF. The CDR3 bases are TGCAGCGTTGAGGGGGGAAGATCCGGGAACCCCACAGATACGCAGTATTTT.

J is TRBJ1-2 and V is TRBV29-1; D not certain. The V end was cut by 2 bases, the J end by 5 bases, with 6 bases between. The CDR3 covers 11 residues. CDR1 SQVTM and CDR2 ANQGSEA come from the germline V gene. CDR3 coding DNA: TGCAGCGTTGAACGGGGATATGGCTACACCTTC. Translation gives CSVERGYGYTF.

To note about this clone: This sequence may be a read error, since a much larger clone differs from it by one base. The chain recombines TRBV9 with TRBJ1-2, with D maybe TRBD1 (5 bases). Trimming removed 0 bases at V and 2 bases at J, with 5 bases between. The CDR3 sequence is 13 residues long. CDR1 is SGDLS and CDR2 is YYNGEE in the germline V gene. The CDR3 DNA reads as TGTGCCAGCAGCGTAGGACAGAACTATGGCTACACCTTC. Translated, it gives CASSVGQNYGYTF.

CDR3 amino acids: CASSLTGGHNEQFF. CDR3 coding DNA: TGTGCCAGCAGCTTAACAGGGGGGCACAATGAGCAGTTCTTC. V is TRBV7-3 and J is TRBJ2-1; possibly TRBD1 or TRBD2 for D (6 bases each). V lost 0 bases, J lost 5 bases, and 8 bases lay in between. Germline V lookup: CDR1 SGHTA, CDR2 FQGTGA. This CDR3 region has 14 residues.

The gene calls are TRBV20-1 and TRBJ1-1; unclear D gene. Between the trimmed V and J ends, which lost 5 bases and 4 bases, there was a span of 8 bases. The CDR3 loop spans 11 amino acids. Looked up from germline, CDR1 is DFQATT and CDR2 is SNEGSKA (reference sequence). The CDR3 is CSAFYGTEAFF. DNA for the CDR3: TGCAGTGCTTTTTACGGCACTGAAGCTTTCTTT.

The genes are TRBV27 and TRBJ2-7; no firm D call. CDR1 and CDR2 from the germline V gene are MNHEY and SMNVEV (reference sequence). Trimming shortened V by 1 base and J by 1 base, and 14 bases separated the two germline ends. The CDR3 is made up of 16 amino acids. The CDR3 loop is CASSLFSPELSYEQYF. CDR3 nucleotides: TGTGCCAGCAGTTTATTTAGCCCCGAACTTTCCTACGAGCAGTACTTC.

V is TRBV7-9 and J is TRBJ2-2, with TRBD1 as a possible D gene (5 bases). Germline CDR1 and CDR2: SEHNR and FQNEAQ (reference sequence). The CDR3 contains 15 residues. V was trimmed by 6 bases and J by 1 base, leaving 12 bases between them. As DNA, the CDR3 is TGTGCCAGCAGTCAATACAGGTTGAACACCGGGGAGCTGTTTTTT. Amino acid sequence: CASSQYRLNTGELFF.

V is TRBV19 and J is TRBJ2-1; D call uncertain. There are 13 residues in the CDR3. Per germline, CDR1 LNHDA and CDR2 SQIVND (reference sequence). V lost 7 bases and J lost 6, with 13 bases in between. The CDR3 DNA reads TGTGCCAGTAAGCCTTATCACACCAATGAGCAGTTCTTC. It yields the protein CASKPYHTNEQFF.